This T cell receptor (beta chain) was recovered during a study of naive and memory T cell subsets. Germline values: CDR1 MNHEY, CDR2 SVGEGT. Trimming took 6 bases from V and 4 from J, leaving 9 bases between them. There are 12 residues in the CDR3. An equimolar mix of two oligonucleotides served as the beta constant-region primer for TRBC1 and TRBC2. The ligated cDNA underwent four PCR rounds using SP2 and nested alpha and beta constant-region primers. TCRdb re-derived calls from the UMI-ligation and nested PCR reads in MiXCR, one entry per CDR3 protein. This sample has roughly 97,000 distinct CDR3 sequences, with around 13% found just once. Four subsets defined by CD45RA and CD27 were sorted after CD3, CD4, CD8 and live/dead staining. Regarding the study as a whole: Activation and differentiation may alter RNA-based TCR counts. Possibly reflecting memory cells re-expressing CD45RA, a few larger clonotypes occurred in naive repertoires, especially CD8. Over 90% of naive TCR sequences appeared only once after error correction, unlike memory subsets.

Remarks on this clonotype: What it binds is unknown.

The source material was naive CD8+ T cells from blood. The gene calls are TRBV6-2 or TRBV6-3 and TRBJ1-1; possibly TRBD1 for D (6 bases). This clonotype originated in a human donor in good health. This CDR3 is CASREGGTEAFF. The CDR3 DNA sequence: TGTGCCAGCAGAGAAGGGGGCACTGAAGCTTTCTTT.